This T cell receptor beta chain derives from a study of blood T cell repertoires in COVID-19. On the study more broadly: T cells, B-cell-depleted T cells, or PBMCs provided the cDNA or gDNA that served as material.

This CDR3 has 18 residues. The J segment lost 2 bases and the V segment lost 0 bases, leaving 7 bases of the junction unmatched. Clones were read by immunoSEQ multiplex PCR, and TCRdb kept only the in-frame ones, dropping some. The sample shows about 370,000 clones, approximately 93% of them seen only once. The sequenced sample was PBMCs or T cells enriched from blood (not recorded which). V usage is TRBV23-1 and J usage is TRBJ2-2; TRBD2 agrees at 9 bases. TRBV23-1 is recorded as an ORF, its role being uncertain. This sequence was found in a woman between 35 and 50 years old who had been exposed to COVID-19. CDR3 protein: CASSQSGRRGGNTGELFF. DNA for the CDR3: TGCGCCAGCAGTCAATCCGGTCGGCGGGGGGGAAACACCGGGGAGCTGTTTTTT.